This T cell receptor (beta chain) appears in the sequencing data of a study of memory CD4+ T cells and cytomegalovirus serostatus. Study summary: Healthy Belgian adult donors included roughly ten CMV-positive and 20 to 30 CMV-negative people.

The CDR3 contains 13 residues. Germline V gene sequence: CDR1 ENHRY, CDR2 SYGVKD. Whole-study results and caveats: Suggested: most of the CMV-linked TCR signature lies in CD4+ memory cells.

The sort gate was single viable CD3+CD4+CD8-CD45RO+ cells for memory CD4+ T cells. In the study's own analysis: After removing out-of-frame reads, around 2.2 million distinct TCRbeta sequences remained. Repertoires were generated with immunoSEQ multiplex PCR, while TCRdb's copy carries only in-frame clones and drops some. That table furnishes V, J and clone size, whereas the DNA furnished D and trimming. The sample has tens of thousands of clones; roughly 77% are singletons. Concerning this clone itself: The antigen is unknown. A junction boundary mismatches the germline segment, possibly from a read error.

This chain uses TRBV10-3 with TRBJ2-3; no reliable D call. Sequences were obtained from memory CD4+ T cells from blood. This TCR derives from an adult in good health and CMV-seropositive. CDR3 sequence: CAIGDGPTDTQYF. The CDR3 DNA follows: TGTGCCATCGGTGACGGTCCCACAGATACGCAGTATTTT.